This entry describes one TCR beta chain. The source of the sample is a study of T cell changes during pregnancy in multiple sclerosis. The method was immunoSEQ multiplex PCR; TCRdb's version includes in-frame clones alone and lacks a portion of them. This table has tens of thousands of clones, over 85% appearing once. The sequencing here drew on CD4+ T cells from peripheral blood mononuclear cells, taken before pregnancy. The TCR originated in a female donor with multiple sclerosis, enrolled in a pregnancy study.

The CDR3: CASRKGRKTGMGDTQYF. The CDR3 DNA sequence: TGTGCCAGCAGGAAGGGACGGAAAACAGGGATGGGCGATACGCAGTATTTT. The chain joins TRBV7-9 to TRBJ2-3, with D possibly TRBD1 on 6 matching bases. This CDR3 has 17 residues. Trimming removed 6 bases at V and 6 bases at J, with 25 bases between. Germline assignment: CDR1 SEHNR and CDR2 FQNEAQ (reference sequence).